The 7 T cell receptor beta chains below all came from one sample that was sequenced in a study of monozygotic twins with inflammatory bowel disease. TCRdb reprocessed the 5' RACE reads, keeping one entry per CDR3 protein, no DNA. This listing includes around 400,000 distinct CDR3 sequences. Sequencing used blood. All receptors derive from a human donor with ulcerative colitis or Crohn's disease, or a healthy co-twin of an affected twin (not recorded which).

The chain links TRBV5-1 to TRBJ1-2. Germline V lookup: CDR1 SGHRS, CDR2 YFSETQ. The CDR3 is 17 residues long. CDR3 in amino acids: CASSLGRVSAKDYGYTF.

The chain employs TRBV7-9 and TRBJ1-1; TCRdb selects TRBD1, and the lack of DNA leaves this call unchecked. Germline V CDR1 and CDR2: SEHNR, FQNEAQ (reference sequence). This CDR3 has 15 residues. Here the CDR3 reads CASSLLTGRDTEAFF.

The V gene is TRBV7-2, the J gene TRBJ2-3; there is no DNA to check the TCRdb D call of TRBD2. Looked up from germline, CDR1 is SGHTA and CDR2 is FQGNSA. The CDR3 has 15 amino acids. CDR3 residues: CASIIAGGPQDTQYF.

V and J are TRBV20-1 and TRBJ2-5; TCRdb calls TRBD1, which cannot be checked without DNA. This CDR3 contains 14 residues. CDR1 and CDR2 from the germline V gene are DFQATT and SNEGSKA (reference sequence). This chain's CDR3 is CSASDRVVQETQYF.

The V gene is TRBV12-3 or TRBV12-4, the J gene TRBJ1-2; TCRdb's D gene call, TRBD1, goes unchecked for lack of DNA. This CDR3 has 11 residues. The CDR3 spells CASDSMFGYTF.

The chain is built from TRBV5-4 and TRBJ2-3; the D call from TCRdb, TRBD2, cannot be confirmed without DNA. CDR3 length equals 16 residues. Germline V gene sequence: CDR1 SGHNT, CDR2 YYREEE (reference sequence). The CDR3 region is CASSLAGEPSTDTQYF.

This chain links TRBV29-1 with TRBJ1-1; lacking DNA, the TRBD1 call made by TCRdb goes unchecked. The CDR3 has 14 amino acids. Germline V gene sequence: CDR1 SQVTM, CDR2 ANQGSEA. The CDR3 here is CSASGRLAVGSAFF.